The rows below give T cell receptor beta chains drawn from one sample of a study of a mutant IDH1 vaccine in newly diagnosed glioma. Their cognate antigens are unknown. Profiling relied on immunoSEQ multiplex PCR, and the TCRdb table lists in-frame clones only, not all of them. The sample lists roughly 30,000 clones, around 87% occurring once. The material was peripheral blood mononuclear cells (PBMCs), obtained from a glioma patient whose treatment included an IDH1 peptide vaccine. Source of these receptors: a woman aged 40 to 55 with glioma. Some clones in this sample may be carry-over from other donors' samples. The CDR3 runs from the conserved cysteine through the conserved F or W. The order of the fields is J gene, V gene, D gene, clone size, CDR3 protein, CDR3 DNA. A D gene is named only where the DNA matches it firmly. The size entry is marked missing in some rows and otherwise reads once, few, many or a size class.

TRBJ2-3 | TRBV5-5 | - | - | CASSLRSGIADTQYF | TGTGCCAGCAGCTTGCGATCGGGGATCGCAGATACGCAGTATTTT
TRBJ2-7 | TRBV20-1 | - | - | CSGRGAYEQYF | TGCAGTGGCCGGGGGGCATACGAGCAGTACTTC
TRBJ2-6 | TRBV6-4 | TRBD1 | - | CASSLSPGQGSSGANVLTF | TGTGCCAGCAGTCTATCCCCGGGACAGGGGAGCTCTGGGGCCAACGTCCTGACTTTC
TRBJ2-7 | TRBV7-9 | TRBD2 | - | CATAGGSSYEQYF | TGTGCCACCGCGGGGGGGAGTTCCTACGAGCAGTACTTC
TRBJ2-7 | TRBV5-4 | TRBD1 | - | CASSNVRRTGGSYEQYF | TGTGCCAGCAGCAACGTTCGGCGGACAGGGGGCTCCTACGAGCAGTACTTC
TRBJ2-2 | TRBV11-2 | - | - | CASSSHRAGELFF | TGTGCCAGCAGCTCTCACAGGGCCGGGGAGCTGTTTTTT
TRBJ2-7 | TRBV9 | - | - | CASSIRTLGEQYF | TGTGCCAGCAGCATTCGGACCCTTGGTGAGCAGTACTTC
TRBJ2-5 | TRBV5-1 | - | - | CASSLFGSGRETQYF | TGCGCCAGCAGCTTGTTTGGGTCAGGGAGGGAGACCCAGTACTTC
TRBJ1-2 | TRBV4-2 | TRBD1 | - | CASSQDRTGGGYTF | TGTGCCAGCAGCCAAGATCGGACAGGGGGCGGCTACACCTTC
TRBJ1-2 | TRBV4-3 | - | - | CASSQDLGGTLGYTF | TGCGCCAGCAGCCAAGATTTAGGAGGGACCTTAGGCTACACCTTC
TRBJ2-3 | TRBV7-3 | - | - | CASSSHQGGPGDTQYF | TGTGCCAGCAGCTCCCACCAGGGGGGGCCAGGGGATACGCAGTATTTT
TRBJ1-5 | TRBV28 | TRBD1 | few | CASSPFYRGSYQPQHF | TGTGCCAGCAGTCCCTTTTACAGGGGCAGCTATCAGCCCCAGCATTTT
TRBJ2-7 | TRBV6-1 | - | - | CASSRIHYEQYF | TGTGCCAGCAGCCGGATACACTACGAGCAGTACTTC
TRBJ2-1 | TRBV6-5 | - | few | CASKETGRNEQFF | TGTGCCAGCAAAGAGACAGGGAGGAATGAGCAGTTCTTC
TRBJ2-7 | TRBV4-3 | - | - | CASSQGTVNEQYF | TGCGCCAGCAGCCAAGGGACAGTTAACGAGCAGTACTTC
TRBJ2-1 | TRBV19 | - | - | CASSNSGPGVNEQFF | TGTGCCAGTAGTAACAGCGGGCCCGGAGTGAATGAGCAGTTCTTC
TRBJ2-3 | TRBV5-1 | TRBD2 | - | CASSLPSGSGGTDTQYF | TGCGCCAGCAGCTTGCCTAGCGGGAGCGGGGGCACAGATACGCAGTATTTT
TRBJ1-5 | TRBV27 | - | - | CASSSTGRSNQPQHF | TGTGCCAGCAGTTCAACAGGACGGAGCAATCAGCCCCAGCATTTT
TRBJ1-2 | TRBV4-3 | - | once | CASSQVSGYGYTF | TGCGCCAGCAGCCAAGTGTCAGGGTATGGCTACACCTTC
TRBJ1-2 | TRBV28 | - | once | CASSPPGRAGYTF | TGTGCCAGCAGCCCTCCAGGCCGGGCTGGCTACACCTTC
TRBJ2-7 | TRBV9 | - | - | CASSAQEISYEQYF | TGTGCCAGCAGCGCGCAAGAAATCTCCTACGAGCAGTACTTC
TRBJ1-6 | TRBV11-3 | - | - | CASSQSNNSPLHF | TGTGCCAGCAGCCAGAGCAATAATTCACCCCTCCACTTT
TRBJ1-2 | TRBV28 | - | - | CASSLNGDYGYTF | TGTGCCAGCAGTTTAAACGGCGACTATGGCTACACCTTC
TRBJ1-1 | TRBV5-1 | TRBD1 | - | CASSFGTGFVLSEAFF | TGCGCCAGCAGCTTCGGGACAGGGTTTGTGCTGTCGGAGGCTTTCTTT
TRBJ1-2 | TRBV27 | TRBD1 | - | CASSSARGGVIYTF | TGTGCCAGCAGTTCCGCTCGAGGGGGCGTAATCTACACCTTC
TRBJ1-5 | TRBV28 | - | - | CASSIQRPDQPQHF | TGTGCCAGCAGCATCCAGAGGCCCGATCAGCCCCAGCATTTT
TRBJ2-5 | TRBV18 | TRBD1 | - | CASSPTGGRETQYF | TGTGCCAGCTCACCGACAGGGGGTAGAGAGACCCAGTACTTC
TRBJ2-1 | TRBV27 | TRBD1 | once | CASSSNLGQWNEQFF | TGTGCCAGCAGTTCCAACCTGGGACAGTGGAATGAGCAGTTCTTC
TRBJ1-6 | TRBV28 | - | - | CASSKNSPLHF | TGTGCCAGTTCCAAAAATTCACCCCTCCACTTT
TRBJ1-4 | TRBV6-1 | TRBD1 | - | CASSEVSGGEKLFF | TGTGCCAGCAGTGAGGTCTCAGGGGGTGAAAAACTGTTTTTT
TRBJ1-3 | TRBV4-2 | - | - | CASSQGARAGNTIYF | TGTGCCAGCAGCCAAGGGGCAAGGGCGGGAAACACCATATATTTT
TRBJ2-7 | TRBV2 | - | - | CALKPSYEQYF | TGTGCCCTAAAGCCGTCCTACGAGCAGTACTTC
TRBJ1-2 | TRBV5-1 | - | - | CASSFGDNYGYTF | TGCGCCAGCAGCTTCGGAGATAACTATGGCTACACCTTC
TRBJ2-6 | TRBV28 | - | - | CASSPRRMAGANVLTF | TGTGCCAGCAGTCCGCGTCGGATGGCTGGGGCCAACGTCCTGACTTTC
TRBJ2-1 | TRBV28 | - | - | CASSPRPRRAQLSYNEQFF | TGTGCCAGCAGTCCGCGTCCTCGGCGGGCGCAACTCTCCTACAATGAGCAGTTCTTC
TRBJ2-7 | TRBV14 | - | - | CASSQSTGLGGEQYF | TGTGCCAGCAGCCAATCCACGGGGCTGGGTGGGGAGCAGTACTTC
TRBJ1-5 | TRBV9 | - | - | CASSVDVNQPQHF | TGTGCCAGCAGCGTCGACGTGAATCAGCCCCAGCATTTT
TRBJ1-2 | TRBV5-4 | - | - | CASSLESSGLGYTF | TGTGCCAGCAGCTTGGAATCTAGCGGGTTGGGCTACACCTTC
TRBJ2-1 | TRBV19 | - | - | CASPAARVSGDNEQFF | TGTGCCAGTCCCGCCGCGAGGGTGTCTGGGGACAATGAGCAGTTCTTC
TRBJ1-1 | TRBV9 | - | - | CASSLMWGASEAFF | TGTGCCAGCAGCCTCATGTGGGGGGCCTCTGAAGCTTTCTTT
TRBJ1-4 | TRBV27 | - | - | CATRQTTGKLFF | TGTGCCACCCGCCAAACTACAGGGAAACTGTTTTTT
TRBJ2-3 | TRBV2 | - | - | CASLQRASTDTQYF | TGTGCCAGCCTGCAGAGGGCGTCCACAGATACGCAGTATTTT